A single sample is the source of the 26 T cell receptor beta chains below, sequenced in a study of T-cell reconstitution after alpha-beta-depleted transplantation in children (dated by TCRdb to the mid-2010s). The library was generated by PCR. TCRdb shows the sequencer as Illumina HiSeq 2500. Molecular barcoding was employed in the preparation of TCR libraries, with unique molecular identifiers being used to normalize TCRbeta repertoire quantification. The raw public data were reprocessed by TCRdb itself: fastp quality trimming at Q25, MiXCR clonotype calling, in-frame beta chains only. Rows matching on CDR3 protein sequence are summarized as one entry with the most common DNA and genes. The sample data list 190,000 or so distinct CDR3 sequences, and less than 15% of these were observed just once. The ten largest make up under 15% of the sample. This material consisted of PBMCs from the stem cell graft donor, taken from the stem cell graft. The receptors stem from a human donor who donated a stem cell graft to a child with acute lymphoblastic leukemia.

This clonotype has ten or more counts. V and J are TRBV6-5 and TRBJ1-3, with TRBD1 matching 10 bases. The junction had 12 bases not matched to a gene; V was cut back by 3 bases and J by 7 bases. This CDR3 has 17 amino acids. From germline, CDR1 is MNHEY and CDR2 SVGAGI. CDR3 nucleotides: TGTGCCAGCAGTTATCAGAGTCCGGGACAGGGGAAGAACACCATATATTTT. It codes for CASSYQSPGQGKNTIYF.

This clonotype was counted only a few times. The CDR3 region is CASSSTGGFGANVLTF. Written as DNA, the CDR3 is TGTGCCAGCAGCTCGACAGGGGGATTCGGGGCCAACGTCCTGACTTTC. The chain recombines TRBV7-9 with TRBJ2-6; TRBD1 matches at 9 bases. Germline loops: CDR1 SEHNR, CDR2 FQNEAQ (reference sequence). With 4 bases clipped from V and 4 bases from J, the junction kept 5 bases outside the gene matches. CDR3 length: 16 amino acids.

This clonotype was seen at least ten times. The chain uses TRBV5-1 and TRBJ1-1, with D maybe TRBD1 (5 bases). V was shortened by 2 bases and J by 2 bases, with 10 bases between the two germline ends. The CDR3 totals 14 residues. The germline V gene has CDR1 SGHRS and CDR2 YFSETQ. CDR3 DNA sequence: TGCGCCAGCAGCTTCGGACATGGCAACACTGAAGCTTTCTTT. Protein sequence: CASSFGHGNTEAFF.

This clonotype was seen at least ten times. The chain recombines TRBV6-5 with TRBJ2-5; a weak D match, TRBD2 (5 bases). Trimming stripped 7 bases from V and 4 bases from J, with 7 bases between. CDR3 size: 11 residues. From germline, CDR1 is MNHEY and CDR2 SVGAGI. This CDR3 reads CASTGLETQYF. In DNA, the CDR3 is TGTGCCAGCACCGGACTAGAGACCCAGTACTTC.

This clonotype was detected many times. V usage is TRBV7-8 and J usage is TRBJ2-1; 7 bases align to TRBD2. Trimming at V came to 4 bases and at J to 8 bases, leaving 11 bases not matched to a gene. There are 15 residues in the CDR3. Germline V gene sequence: CDR1 SGHVS, CDR2 FQNEAQ. The DNA for the CDR3 is TGTGCCAGCAGCTCACTAGCGTTGAGAGGGGATGAGCAGTTCTTC. Its protein is CASSSLALRGDEQFF.

This rearrangement joins TRBV25-1 to TRBJ2-3; the D gene could be TRBD1 or TRBD2 (5 bases each). Per the germline V gene, CDR1 is MGHDK and CDR2 is SYGVNS. The CDR3 runs to 14 residues. Trimming pared 2 bases from V and 6 bases from J, leaving 12 bases between. The CDR3 coding sequence is TGTGCCAGCAGTGAAGACAGTGGCGGGGATACGCAGTATTTT. Protein product: CASSEDSGGDTQYF.

This clonotype has at least ten counts. V and J are TRBV5-5 and TRBJ2-4; TRBD2 matches 11 bases. The CDR3 sequence is 16 residues long. CDR1 is SGHKS and CDR2 is YYEKEE in the germline V gene (reference sequence). The V segment lost 4 bases and the J segment 7 bases; nucleotides outside the gene matches: 10. CDR3 loop: CASSTRTSGSGNIQYF. In nucleotides, the CDR3 is TGTGCCAGCAGCACCCGGACTAGCGGGTCGGGGAACATTCAGTACTTC.

This sequence joins TRBV7-8 and TRBJ1-4; no clear D. V dropped 5 bases and J dropped 5 bases, with 12 bases sitting between them. The CDR3 covers 14 residues. Per the germline V gene, CDR1 is SGHVS and CDR2 is FQNEAQ. CDR3 sequence: CASSLPGNNEKLFF. CDR3 DNA sequence: TGTGCCAGCAGCCTCCCGGGGAACAATGAAAAACTGTTTTTT.

This clonotype was observed at least ten times. CDR3 nucleotides: TGTGCCAGCAGTTTAGTTTTATCCACCTCGGGACGGCTCACAGATACGCAGTATTTT. Its translation is CASSLVLSTSGRLTDTQYF. This chain joins TRBV12-3 or TRBV12-4 and TRBJ2-3; either TRBD1 or TRBD2 may supply D (5 bases each). The CDR3 is 19 amino acids. Deletions cut 1 base from V and 2 bases from J, with 22 bases between.

V and J are TRBV3-1 and TRBJ2-7, with 16 bases that match TRBD2. J was trimmed by 7 bases and V by 8 bases; bases with no gene match: 8. CDR3 length: 15 amino acids. Germline-derived CDR1 and CDR2 are LGHDT and YNNKEL (reference sequence). CDR3 DNA sequence: TGTGCCAGCTGCCCGCCGGGACTAGCGGGAGGGGAGCAGTACTTC. Protein: CASCPPGLAGGEQYF.

With regard to this clonotype: Possible read error: a much larger clone is one base away. V usage is TRBV27 and J usage is TRBJ2-2, with D possibly matching TRBD2 (7 bases). V was trimmed by 2 bases and J by 9 bases, leaving 19 bases between them. Germline CDR1 and CDR2: MNHEY and SMNVEV (reference sequence). There are 16 residues in the CDR3. CDR3 sequence reads: CASSLRGGGATRELFF. CDR3 sequence (DNA): TGTGCCAGCAGTTTAAGGGGAGGGGGGGCGACCAGGGAGCTGTTTTTT.

This clonotype was counted ten times or more. The chain is built from TRBV6-1 and TRBJ1-3; 9 nucleotides line up with TRBD1. V lost 8 bases and J lost 0; bases outside the gene matches: 8. The CDR3 covers 16 residues. Germline V lookup: CDR1 MNHNS, CDR2 SASEGT. The CDR3: CASDRGVLHSGNTIYF. CDR3 DNA sequence: TGTGCCAGCGACAGGGGGGTGCTCCACTCTGGAAACACCATATATTTT.

This chain links TRBV5-1 with TRBJ2-7; D tentatively fits TRBD1 or TRBD2 (5 bases each). This CDR3 region has 14 residues. CDR1 and CDR2 (germline): SGHRS, YFSETQ. Trimming shortened V by 0 bases and J by 2 bases, and 9 bases separated the two germline ends. CDR3 DNA: TGCGCCAGCAGCTTGGCGGGGCAAGCCTACGAGCAGTACTTC. Translation: CASSLAGQAYEQYF.

The CDR3 here is CASSRQTTTEAFF. CDR3 DNA: TGTGCCAGCAGTAGACAAACCACCACTGAAGCTTTCTTT. This chain links TRBV7-2 with TRBJ1-1; D is unclear. The CDR3 has 13 amino acids. V lost 6 bases and J lost 4, with 12 bases in between. The V gene's germline CDR1 is SGHTA and CDR2 FQGNSA.

This clonotype was counted once. The gene calls are TRBV5-2 and TRBJ2-6; TRBD1, the table's D call, was not compared with the DNA. TRBV5-2 is a documented pseudogene. The CDR3 is 17 amino acids. CDR3 region: CAMGPGPLLGGANVLTF. The CDR3 coding sequence is TGTGCCATGGGCCCCGGGCCCCTCTTAGGTGGGGCCAACGTCCTGACTTTC.

This clonotype has at least ten counts. The CDR3 here is CSVDDRAGYGYTF. For the CDR3, the DNA is TGCAGCGTGGATGACAGGGCAGGGTATGGCTACACCTTC. The chain links TRBV29-1 to TRBJ1-2, with TRBD1 identical over 7 bases. The CDR3 has 13 amino acids. The J segment lost 5 bases and the V segment lost 6 bases, leaving 9 bases of the junction unmatched. Germline V CDR1 and CDR2: SQVTM, ANQGSEA.

Many counts were recorded for this clonotype. V usage is TRBV20-1 and J usage is TRBJ1-2, with 9 bases identical to TRBD1. This CDR3 has 13 amino acids. With V trimmed by 1 base and J by 6 bases, 3 bases remained unmatched. Germline V CDR1 and CDR2: DFQATT, SNEGSKA (reference sequence). CDR3 nucleotides: TGCAGTGCTAGAGCGTGGGACAGGGATGGCTACACCTTC. Translated, it gives CSARAWDRDGYTF.

This rearrangement joins TRBV6-2 or TRBV6-3 to TRBJ1-6; D remains unclear. Germline V gene data show CDR1 as MNHEY and CDR2 as SVGEGT. CDR3 length: 14 residues. V was trimmed by 10 bases and J by 6 bases, leaving 16 bases between them. The CDR3 nucleotides read TGTGCCATCACACTCGGACGAGTTAATTCACCCCTCCACTTT. Its translation: CAITLGRVNSPLHF.

The chain links TRBV6-1 to TRBJ2-1; D might be TRBD2 (6 bases). V dropped 1 base and J dropped 2 bases, with 12 bases sitting between them. Germline CDR1 and CDR2: MNHNS and SASEGT. The CDR3 is 16 amino acids. CDR3 nucleotides: TGTGCCAGCAGTGAAGACGGGACTTTGGCCTACAATGAGCAGTTCTTC. It encodes CASSEDGTLAYNEQFF.

The table lists this clonotype with many counts. This chain uses TRBV10-3 with TRBJ1-1; D gene unclear. V was shortened by 6 bases and J by 1 base, with 3 bases between the two germline ends. This CDR3 has 11 amino acids. CDR1 and CDR2 (germline): ENHRY, SYGVKD. CDR3 DNA sequence: TGTGCCATCAGGGGGAACACTGAAGCTTTCTTT. The encoded protein is CAIRGNTEAFF.

This clonotype has a count of ten or more. The chain uses TRBV20-1 and TRBJ1-5; TRBD1 agrees at 7 bases. The length of the CDR3 is 15 residues. V was clipped by 3 bases and J by 3 bases; unmatched bases: 8. CDR1 is DFQATT, CDR2 SNEGSKA, per germline (reference sequence). The CDR3 bases are TGCAGTGCTAGTTTGAGCAGGGGGACCAATCAGCCCCAGCATTTT. Amino acids: CSASLSRGTNQPQHF.

This clonotype was seen repeatedly, ten times or more. The chain employs TRBV12-3 or TRBV12-4 and TRBJ1-1; D gene uncertain. V dropped 3 bases and J dropped 2 bases, with 7 bases sitting between them. The CDR3 has 13 amino acids. The CDR3: CASSFSANTEAFF. The CDR3 bases are TGTGCCAGCAGTTTCTCGGCTAACACTGAAGCTTTCTTT.

Ten or more counts support this clonotype. The chain uses TRBV19 and TRBJ1-1, with 9 bases identical to TRBD1. Germline V gene data show CDR1 as LNHDA and CDR2 as SQIVND (reference sequence). This CDR3 spans 14 amino acids. The V segment lost 6 bases and the J segment 3 bases; nucleotides outside the gene matches: 5. Written as DNA, the CDR3 is TGTGCCAGTAGCCCACAGGGGGCCGACACTGAAGCTTTCTTT. Its translation is CASSPQGADTEAFF.

There are many counts of this clonotype. This chain links TRBV5-1 with TRBJ2-2; TRBD1 is a possible D gene (5 bases). CDR1 is SGHRS, CDR2 YFSETQ, per germline. Between the trimmed V and J ends, which lost 4 bases and 3 bases, there was a span of 10 bases. The CDR3 loop spans 14 amino acids. The CDR3 DNA is TGCGCCAGCAGCGTCGGACATGACACCGGGGAGCTGTTTTTT. It encodes CASSVGHDTGELFF. Together with reference TRBV5-1 and TRBJ2-2, the CDR3 gives the full variable domain: KAGVTQTPRYLIKTRGQQVTLSCSPISGHRSVSWYQQTPGQGLQFLFEYFSETQRNKGNFPGRFSGRQFSNSRSEMNVSTLELGDSALYLCASSVGHDTGELFFGEGSRLTVL.

This clonotype showed up many times. This chain uses TRBV7-2 with TRBJ1-1; D not resolved. Between the trimmed V and J ends, which lost 2 bases and 0 bases, there was a span of 16 bases. Germline V lookup: CDR1 SGHTA, CDR2 FQGNSA. The CDR3 contains 17 residues. The CDR3 protein is CASSLIGPSVMNTEAFF. The CDR3 nucleotides read TGTGCCAGCAGCTTAATAGGGCCCTCAGTTATGAACACTGAAGCTTTCTTT.

This clonotype was detected many times. The V and J genes are TRBV6-5 and TRBJ2-1; D is possibly TRBD1 or TRBD2 (5 bases each). Germline V gene data show CDR1 as MNHEY and CDR2 as SVGAGI. V lost 4 bases, J lost 8 bases, and 18 bases lay in between. The CDR3 contains 15 residues. The DNA of the CDR3 is TGTGCCAGCAGTTCCGGGGCAGGCTTACCCCATGAGCAGTTCTTC. This gives the protein CASSSGAGLPHEQFF.